Listed here are 25 T cell receptor beta chains from one sample, sequenced in a study of cytomegalovirus exposure and HLA in healthy donors. Primers: 60 Vbeta forward and 13 Jbeta reverse. This table comes from immunoSEQ multiplex PCR, and its TCRdb copy is limited to in-frame clones, with some not included. The data contain approximately 210,000 clones, 80% to 85% of them seen just once; the ten biggest clones take up 1.1%. The sample taken for sequencing was PBMCs. These receptors all come from a woman aged 40 to 49 in good health and CMV-seronegative.

The rearrangement joins TRBV29-1 to TRBJ1-2, with 7 bases that match TRBD1. The CDR3 loop spans 13 amino acids. V was clipped by 7 bases and J by 0 bases; unmatched bases: 5. From germline, CDR1 is SQVTM and CDR2 ANQGSEA. CDR3 sequence (DNA): TGCAGCGCCTGGGGACAGACTAACTATGGCTACACCTTC. It specifies CSAWGQTNYGYTF.

The rearrangement joins TRBV18 to TRBJ1-1; D unclear. V was cut by 5 bases and J by 1 base, with 8 bases left in between. CDR3 length: 13 residues. CDR1 is KGHSH, CDR2 LQKENI, per germline. This chain's CDR3 is CASSVGRNTEAFF. DNA for the CDR3: TGTGCCAGCTCAGTAGGGAGGAACACTGAAGCTTTCTTT. The full variable domain, its missing parts supplied by reference TRBV18 and TRBJ1-1, is NAGVMQNPRHLVRRRGQEARLRCSPMKGHSHVYWYRQLPEEGLKFMVYLQKENIIDESGMPKERFSAEFPKEGPSILRIQQVVRGDSAAYFCASSVGRNTEAFFGQGTRLTVV.

This sequence joins TRBV6-5 and TRBJ2-7, with a possible D match to TRBD2 (5 bases). The V gene's germline CDR1 is MNHEY and CDR2 SVGAGI. Trimming left V 5 bases short and J 3 bases short, with 11 bases between. CDR3 length: 13 residues. CDR3 in amino acids: CASSIREFYEQYV. Written as DNA, the CDR3 is TGTGCCAGCAGTATCCGGGAATTCTACGAGCAGTACGTC.

The chain recombines TRBV6-1 with TRBJ2-7; 9 bases line up with TRBD1. V gave up 4 bases and J gave up 4 bases; unmatched junction bases: 8. The CDR3 extends over 15 amino acids. Germline values: CDR1 MNHNS, CDR2 SASEGT. The CDR3: CASSGSGTGRYEQYV. The CDR3 nucleotides read TGTGCCAGCAGTGGTTCCGGGACAGGGCGTTACGAGCAGTACGTC.

The chain employs TRBV11-3 and TRBJ2-7; possible D gene TRBD2, 5 bases. Trimming cost V 1 base and J 6 bases, with 19 bases left between them. This CDR3 region has 16 residues. The V gene's germline CDR1 is SGHNT and CDR2 YENEEA. This chain's CDR3 is CASSLAPGVGSSEQYF. CDR3 nucleotide sequence: TGTGCCAGCAGCTTAGCCCCTGGGGTTGGGAGCAGCGAGCAGTACTTC.

This clone appeared a single time. The chain has TRBV9 and TRBJ1-1; D ambiguous. Germline lookup yields CDR1 SGDLS and CDR2 YYNGEE. This CDR3 is built from 15 residues. V lost 3 bases and J lost 4, with 16 bases in between. CDR3: CASSEPGDIFTEAFF. As DNA, the CDR3 is TGTGCCAGCAGCGAGCCTGGAGATATATTCACTGAAGCTTTCTTT.

V is TRBV5-1 and J is TRBJ2-5, with 7 nucleotides matching TRBD2. V lost 4 bases and J lost 4; bases outside the gene matches: 10. From germline, CDR1 is SGHRS and CDR2 YFSETQ. The CDR3 totals 15 residues. CDR3 protein: CASSPGGIGAETQYF. The DNA of the CDR3 is TGCGCCAGCAGCCCCGGGGGGATTGGGGCAGAGACCCAGTACTTC. Filled out from reference TRBV5-1 and TRBJ2-5, the complete variable domain reads KAGVTQTPRYLIKTRGQQVTLSCSPISGHRSVSWYQQTPGQGLQFLFEYFSETQRNKGNFPGRFSGRQFSNSRSEMNVSTLELGDSALYLCASSPGGIGAETQYFGPGTRLLVL.

The V and J genes are TRBV4-2 and TRBJ2-3; no clear D. Trimming shortened V by 1 base and J by 6 bases, and 8 bases separated the two germline ends. The CDR3 loop spans 13 amino acids. The germline V gene has CDR1 LGHNA and CDR2 YNFKEQ. Written as DNA, the CDR3 is TGTGCCAGCAGCCAAGTACAGCCGGATACGCAGTATTTT. Encoded protein: CASSQVQPDTQYF.

This clone was seen a single time. The chain employs TRBV29-1 and TRBJ1-2; D might be TRBD1 (5 bases). The CDR3 covers 12 residues. Trimming took off 5 bases at V and 6 bases at J, with 13 bases between the two ends. CDR1 and CDR2 from the germline V gene are SQVTM and ANQGSEA. CDR3 nucleotides: TGCAGCGTTAGGGGTCAGTTCGATGGCTACACCTTC. This codes for CSVRGQFDGYTF.

The chain is built from TRBV18 and TRBJ1-4; tentatively, D is TRBD1 (5 bases). CDR3 length: 14 amino acids. V was clipped by 4 bases and J by 4 bases, with 10 bases between them. The germline V gene has CDR1 KGHSH and CDR2 LQKENI. CDR3 amino acids: CASSLRQNNEKLFF. DNA of the CDR3: TGTGCCAGCTCACTCAGACAGAATAATGAAAAACTGTTTTTT.

A single count supports this clone. This chain links TRBV6-1 with TRBJ1-6; tentative D call: TRBD1 (6 bases). Trimming left V 8 bases short and J 7 bases short, with 15 bases between. Germline lookup yields CDR1 MNHNS and CDR2 SASEGT. The CDR3 is 14 residues long. CDR3 DNA: TGTGCCAGCTCCATACAGGGCCTGAATTCACCCCTCCACTTT. Translating it yields CASSIQGLNSPLHF.

The chain employs TRBV7-9 and TRBJ2-5; 7 positions match TRBD1. V was clipped by 5 bases and J by 5 bases; unmatched bases: 5. The CDR3 runs 13 residues. Germline assignment: CDR1 SEHNR and CDR2 FQNEAQ (reference sequence). The CDR3 DNA follows: TGTGCCAGCAGCCCGGGACAGTGGGAGACCCAGTACTTC. Translated, it gives CASSPGQWETQYF. The complete variable domain, with remaining parts taken from reference TRBV7-9 and TRBJ2-5, reads DTGVSQNPRHKITKRGQNVTFRCDPISEHNRLYWYRQTLGQGPEFLTYFQNEAQLEKSRLLSDRFSAERPKGSFSTLEIQRTEQGDSAMYLCASSPGQWETQYFGPGTRLLVL.

The rearrangement links TRBV29-1 to TRBJ1-1; no reliable D call. Looked up from germline, CDR1 is SQVTM and CDR2 is ANQGSEA. The CDR3 covers 14 residues. With 1 base removed from V and 1 base from J, the gap between germline ends came to 10 bases. The CDR3, as DNA: TGCAGCGTTGAAGTCTCGTCAGGGAACACTGAAGCTTTCTTT. This encodes CSVEVSSGNTEAFF. Full variable domain (missing parts from reference TRBV29-1 and TRBJ1-1): SAVISQKPSRDICQRGTSLTIQCQVDSQVTMMFWYRQQPGQSLTLIATANQGSEATYESGFVIDKFPISRPNLTFSTLTVSNMSPEDSSIYLCSVEVSSGNTEAFFGQGTRLTVV.

The chain combines TRBV6-5 with TRBJ1-4, with unresolved D. The V gene's germline CDR1 is MNHEY and CDR2 SVGAGI. The germline V and J ends were trimmed by 6 bases and 0 bases, with 11 bases remaining between them. This CDR3 has 15 residues. The CDR3 sequence: CASSEIVATNEKLFF. CDR3 in DNA: TGTGCCAGCAGCGAGATAGTTGCAACTAATGAAAAACTGTTTTTT.

V usage is TRBV11-1 and J usage is TRBJ2-7; D is unclear. V gave up 3 bases and J gave up 6 bases, with 12 bases separating them. The CDR3 spans 13 residues. Germline lookup yields CDR1 SGHAT and CDR2 FQDESV (reference sequence). CDR3 sequence: CASSFTRTGEQYF. The CDR3 coding sequence is TGTGCCAGCAGCTTTACGAGAACGGGCGAGCAGTACTTC. Full variable domain (rest looked up from reference TRBV11-1 and TRBJ2-7): EAEVAQSPRYKITEKSQAVAFWCDPISGHATLYWYRQILGQGPELLVQFQDESVVDDSQLPKDRFSAERLKGVDSTLKIQPAELGDSAMYLCASSFTRTGEQYFGPGTRLTVT.

The chain employs TRBV5-6 and TRBJ1-1; unclear D gene. Germline CDR1 and CDR2: SGHDT and YYEEEE. The V gene lost 6 bases and the J gene lost 2 bases, with 17 bases spanning the gap. This CDR3 contains 15 residues. CDR3 sequence reads: CASTTLPGVNTEAFF. Written as DNA, the CDR3 is TGTGCCAGCACCACGCTACCGGGAGTCAACACTGAAGCTTTCTTT.

In its sample, this clone was seen once. J is TRBJ1-2 and V is TRBV7-2; perhaps TRBD1 as D (5 bases). Germline V gives CDR1 SGHTA, CDR2 FQGNSA. V lost 4 bases and J 6 bases, leaving 18 bases between the germline ends. This CDR3 contains 15 residues. The CDR3 sequence is CASSSLWGGKNGYTF. DNA for the CDR3: TGTGCCAGCAGCTCCCTTTGGGGGGGGAAAAATGGCTACACCTTC.

DNA of the CDR3: TGCGCCAGCAGCTCTGACGGACAGGGAGGACAGCCCCAGCATTTT. Translating it yields CASSSDGQGGQPQHF. The genes are TRBV5-1 and TRBJ1-5, with 8 bases aligning to TRBD1. Germline V gene data show CDR1 as SGHRS and CDR2 as YFSETQ. The ends lost 3 bases at V and 7 bases at J; junction bases unmatched: 9. The CDR3 extends over 15 amino acids.

The chain links TRBV29-1 to TRBJ1-2, with 9 bases lining up with TRBD1. The CDR3 totals 12 residues. Unmatched junction bases numbered 5, after V lost 5 bases and J lost 7 bases. Germline CDR1 SQVTM, CDR2 ANQGSEA. CDR3 DNA sequence: TGCAGCGTTAAGGGACAGGGAAGTGGCTACACCTTC. This sequence encodes CSVKGQGSGYTF. The full variable domain, its missing parts supplied by reference TRBV29-1 and TRBJ1-2, is SAVISQKPSRDICQRGTSLTIQCQVDSQVTMMFWYRQQPGQSLTLIATANQGSEATYESGFVIDKFPISRPNLTFSTLTVSNMSPEDSSIYLCSVKGQGSGYTFGSGTRLTVV.

The CDR3, as DNA: TGTGCCAGTAGTTCTCAGGGCAATCAGCCCCAGCATTTT. Translation gives CASSSQGNQPQHF. The chain carries TRBV19 and TRBJ1-5; no firm D call. The CDR3 has 13 amino acids. V lost 5 bases and J 2 bases, leaving 7 bases between the germline ends. Germline CDR1 reads LNHDA; CDR2 reads SQIVND (reference sequence).

This clone was seen once. V usage is TRBV5-1 and J usage is TRBJ2-2; 14 positions match TRBD2. This CDR3 contains 18 residues. Trimming at V came to 0 bases and at J to 5 bases, leaving 6 bases not matched to a gene. The V gene's germline CDR1 is SGHRS and CDR2 YFSETQ. Here the CDR3 DNA reads TGCGCCAGCAGCTTGGGGACTAGCGGGAGGAGTGGTACCGGGGAGCTGTTTTTT. Amino acid sequence: CASSLGTSGRSGTGELFF. The complete variable domain, with remaining parts taken from reference TRBV5-1 and TRBJ2-2, reads KAGVTQTPRYLIKTRGQQVTLSCSPISGHRSVSWYQQTPGQGLQFLFEYFSETQRNKGNFPGRFSGRQFSNSRSEMNVSTLELGDSALYLCASSLGTSGRSGTGELFFGEGSRLTVL.

This chain links TRBV28 with TRBJ2-4; no definite D call. The germline V gene has CDR1 MDHEN and CDR2 SYDVKM. V was pared by 5 bases and J by 0 bases, with 17 bases between. The CDR3 has 17 residues. The CDR3: CASSVTSGSVAKNIQYF. For the CDR3, the DNA is TGTGCCAGCAGTGTGACTTCCGGCAGTGTAGCCAAAAACATTCAGTACTTC.

The chain has TRBV6-5 and TRBJ2-1, with TRBD2 identical over 7 bases. CDR3 size: 15 residues. Trimming cost V 0 bases and J 5 bases; bases outside gene matches: 4. Germline-derived CDR1 and CDR2 are MNHEY and SVGAGI. This chain's CDR3 is CASSYSRLANNEQFF. Here the CDR3 DNA reads TGTGCCAGCAGTTACTCGAGACTAGCTAACAATGAGCAGTTCTTC.

The chain has TRBV11-2 and TRBJ2-7; tentative D call: TRBD1 (5 bases). Trimming pared 3 bases from V and 5 bases from J, leaving 11 bases between. This CDR3 contains 13 residues. CDR1 and CDR2 from the germline V gene are SGHAT and FQNNGV. CDR3 in amino acids: CASSLRQFDEQYF. The CDR3 nucleotides are TGTGCCAGCAGCTTGAGACAGTTCGACGAGCAGTACTTC.

The chain has TRBV2 and TRBJ2-5; the D is unclear. This CDR3 has 11 residues. Germline-derived CDR1 and CDR2 are SNHLY and FYNNEI. The V end was cut by 6 bases, the J end by 4 bases, with 6 bases between. The CDR3 loop is CASRPGETQYF. CDR3 nucleotides: TGTGCCAGCAGGCCCGGAGAGACCCAGTACTTC.